Presented here are 4 T cell receptor beta chains from one specimen sequenced in a study of regulatory T cells in long-lasting Graves disease. Regarding time point: newly diagnosed GD, antithyroid drugs for less than 3 months. Making the TCR library involved RNA that had been extracted from PBMCs. Building of the TCR beta libraries involved iRepertoire HTBI primers and Arm-PCR of CDR3 regions. TCRdb re-analysed the multiplex PCR reads in MiXCR, keeping a single row per CDR3 protein. The sample carries about 520,000 distinct CDR3 sequences, about 12% recorded once. The data were also submitted as part of a second study, on T cells in Graves' hyperthyroidism and ophthalmopathy.

Sample: peripheral blood mononuclear cells (PBMCs), taken at new diagnosis, from a patient treated with antithyroid drugs. These receptors all come from a woman in her thirties with Graves disease.

In its sample, this clonotype was seen many times. The rearrangement joins TRBV7-9 to TRBJ1-2; possibly TRBD1 for D (5 bases). V lost 0 bases and J 8 bases, leaving 16 bases between the germline ends. The CDR3 consists of 15 residues. Germline V gene lookup returns CDR1 SEHNR and CDR2 FQNEAQ (reference sequence). The CDR3: CASSLAEGGGGGYTF. In DNA, the CDR3 is TGTGCCAGCAGCTTAGCGGAAGGTGGCGGGGGAGGCTACACCTTC.

The chain has TRBV7-9 and TRBJ1-2, with D unresolved. The germline V gene encodes CDR1 SEHNR and CDR2 FQNEAQ (reference sequence). CDR3 length: 14 amino acids. Between the trimmed V and J ends, which lost 2 bases and 6 bases, there was a span of 13 bases. The CDR3 sequence: CASSLTVLGDGYTF. The CDR3 bases are TGTGCCAGCAGCTTAACAGTACTGGGCGATGGCTACACCTTC.

This clonotype turned up a few times. DNA for the CDR3: TGTGCCAGCAGCCAAGATCAAACATTGAACACTGAAGCTTTCTTT. Translation: CASSQDQTLNTEAFF. This chain joins TRBV4-2 and TRBJ1-1; the D is unclear. This CDR3 has 15 residues. Germline CDR1 is LGHNA and CDR2 is YNFKEQ. V was shortened by 0 bases and J by 0 bases, with 8 bases between the two germline ends.

The chain employs TRBV5-6 and TRBJ1-5; possibly TRBD1 for D (5 bases). Looked up from germline, CDR1 is SGHDT and CDR2 is YYEEEE. CDR3 length equals 13 residues. Trimming pared 5 bases from V and 6 bases from J, leaving 12 bases between. This chain's CDR3 is CASSGGGGQPQHF. The CDR3 coding sequence is TGTGCCAGCAGTGGCGGGGGGGGTCAGCCCCAGCATTTT.